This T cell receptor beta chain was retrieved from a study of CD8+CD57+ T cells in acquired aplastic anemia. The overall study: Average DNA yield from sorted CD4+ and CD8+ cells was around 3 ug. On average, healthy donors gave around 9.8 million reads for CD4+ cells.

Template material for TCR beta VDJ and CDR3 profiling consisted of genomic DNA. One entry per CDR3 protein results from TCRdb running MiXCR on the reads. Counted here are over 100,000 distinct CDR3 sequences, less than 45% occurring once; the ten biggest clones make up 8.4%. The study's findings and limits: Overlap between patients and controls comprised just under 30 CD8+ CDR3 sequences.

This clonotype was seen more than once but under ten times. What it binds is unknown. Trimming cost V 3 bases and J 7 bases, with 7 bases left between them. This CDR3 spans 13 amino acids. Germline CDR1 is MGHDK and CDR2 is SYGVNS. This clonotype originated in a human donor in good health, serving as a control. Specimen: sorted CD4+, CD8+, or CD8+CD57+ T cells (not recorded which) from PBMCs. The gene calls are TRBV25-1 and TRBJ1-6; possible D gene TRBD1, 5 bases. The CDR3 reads CASSDQGNSPLHF. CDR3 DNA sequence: TGTGCCAGCAGTGACCAGGGAAATTCACCCCTCCACTTT.